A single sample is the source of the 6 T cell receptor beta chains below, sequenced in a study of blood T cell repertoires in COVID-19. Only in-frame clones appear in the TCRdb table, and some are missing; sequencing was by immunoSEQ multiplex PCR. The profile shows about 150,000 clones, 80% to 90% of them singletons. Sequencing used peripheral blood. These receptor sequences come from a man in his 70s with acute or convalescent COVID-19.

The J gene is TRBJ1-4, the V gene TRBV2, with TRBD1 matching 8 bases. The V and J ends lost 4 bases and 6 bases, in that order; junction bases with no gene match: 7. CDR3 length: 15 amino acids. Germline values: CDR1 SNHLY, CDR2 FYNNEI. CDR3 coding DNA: TGTGCCAGCAGTGGTGTAAGGACAGGGCATGAAAAACTGTTTTTT. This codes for CASSGVRTGHEKLFF.

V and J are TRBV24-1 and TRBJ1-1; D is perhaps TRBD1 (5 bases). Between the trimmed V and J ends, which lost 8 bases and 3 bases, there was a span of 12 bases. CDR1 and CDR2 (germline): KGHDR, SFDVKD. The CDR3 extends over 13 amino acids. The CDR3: CATKRGADTEAFF. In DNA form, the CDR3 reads TGTGCCACCAAAAGGGGCGCGGACACTGAAGCTTTCTTT.

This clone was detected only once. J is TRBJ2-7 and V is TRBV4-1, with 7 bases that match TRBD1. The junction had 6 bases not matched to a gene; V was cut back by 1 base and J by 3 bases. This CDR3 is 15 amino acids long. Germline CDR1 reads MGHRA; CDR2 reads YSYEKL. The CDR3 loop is CASSQVQGLDYEQYF. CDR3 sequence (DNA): TGCGCCAGCAGCCAAGTACAGGGGCTCGACTACGAGCAGTACTTC.

This chain's CDR3 is CASSQAREEFF. The DNA for the CDR3 is TGTGCCAGCAGCCAAGCACGGGAGGAGTTCTTC. The chain has TRBV3-1 (or the pseudogene TRBV3-2) and TRBJ2-1; 7 nucleotides align to TRBD2. The CDR3 runs 11 residues. The germline gives CDR1 LGHDT, CDR2 YNNKEL (reference sequence). V was pared by 1 base and J by 14 bases, with 2 bases of the junction left unmatched.

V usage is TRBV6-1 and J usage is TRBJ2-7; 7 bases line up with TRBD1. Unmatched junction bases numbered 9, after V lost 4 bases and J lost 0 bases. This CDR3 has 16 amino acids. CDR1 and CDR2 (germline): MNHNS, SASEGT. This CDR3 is CASSGLSGTVSYEQYF. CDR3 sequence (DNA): TGTGCCAGCAGTGGATTATCCGGGACAGTCTCCTACGAGCAGTACTTC.

CDR3 DNA: TGTGCCAGCAGCCCCACAGGGGGCGCAAATGAAAAACTGTTTTTT. Translation gives CASSPTGGANEKLFF. The chain employs TRBV7-6 and TRBJ1-4; TRBD1 matches 9 bases. This CDR3 spans 15 amino acids. The junction had 6 bases not matched to a gene; V was cut back by 5 bases and J by 5 bases. Germline V gene sequence: CDR1 SGHVS, CDR2 FNYEAQ.